This T cell receptor beta chain was recorded in a study of blood T cell repertoires in COVID-19. The table came from immunoSEQ multiplex PCR; TCRdb's copy has only in-frame clones and leaves some out. The sample yields about 140,000 clones, around 84% seen once. The CDR3 covers 9 residues. V was clipped by 7 bases and J by 7 bases, with 5 bases between them. CDR1 is SGHVS, CDR2 FNYEAQ, per germline. The sample holds one count of this clone. The sequenced sample was peripheral blood. The receptor was derived from a man aged 60 to 75 with active or convalescent COVID-19. J is TRBJ2-7 and V is TRBV7-6; D is perhaps TRBD2 (5 bases). Written as DNA, the CDR3 is TGTGCCAGCACGGGGGAGCAGTACTTC. As protein: CASTGEQYF.